A single sample gave rise to the 25 T cell receptor beta chains below, sequenced in a study of patients and donors after allogeneic stem cell transplantation. MiXCR was run by TCRdb on the RT-PCR reads, yielding one entry per CDR3 protein. The sample contains 920,000 or so distinct CDR3 sequences, about a sixth of which appear only once. Source material: blood, either unsorted or a sorted T cell fraction (not recorded which). Every receptor here comes from a human donor who was either an allogeneic HSCT recipient or a stem cell or donor lymphocyte infusion donor (not recorded which). It is not recorded whose cells these are; they may come from a transplant donor.

This clonotype was counted at least ten times. DNA of the CDR3: TGCGCCAGCGGGACCCCGGATACGCAGTATTTT. Translated, it gives CASGTPDTQYF. The chain employs TRBV5-1 and TRBJ2-3, with D possibly being TRBD1 or TRBD2 (5 bases each). The CDR3 contains 11 residues. Germline CDR1 SGHRS, CDR2 YFSETQ. V lost 7 bases to trimming and J lost 6 bases, with 9 bases between them.

The J gene is TRBJ1-1, the V gene TRBV5-1; D call uncertain. The CDR3 is 16 residues long. CDR1 and CDR2 from the germline V gene are SGHRS and YFSETQ. Trimming took off 5 bases at V and 11 bases at J, with 28 bases between the two ends. The CDR3 loop reads CASRGERAELSAEAFF. In nucleotides, the CDR3 is TGCGCCAGCAGGGGAGAGCGGGCAGAACTAAGTGCGGAGGCTTTCTTT.

This clonotype was counted between two and nine times. The chain uses TRBV7-8 and TRBJ2-7; 8 nucleotides agree with TRBD2. The germline V gene has CDR1 SGHVS and CDR2 FQNEAQ. V shed 5 bases and J 2 bases; nucleotides not matched to a gene: 8. The CDR3 has 15 residues. The chain's CDR3 is CASSQPTSVAYEQYF. CDR3 DNA: TGTGCCAGCAGCCAACCGACTAGCGTAGCCTACGAGCAGTACTTC.

The chain is built from TRBV14 and TRBJ2-5, with a possible D match to TRBD1 (5 bases). Trimming took off 1 base at V and 5 bases at J, with 11 bases between the two ends. The CDR3 has 14 residues. Germline V gene data show CDR1 as SGHDN and CDR2 as FVKESK. The CDR3 loop is CASSQVNRMETQYF. Written as DNA, the CDR3 is TGTGCCAGCAGCCAAGTGAACAGGATGGAGACCCAGTACTTC.

There are a few counts of this clonotype. V is TRBV5-1 and J is TRBJ2-2, with 8 bases that match TRBD2. J lost 6 bases, V lost 5 bases, and 6 bases had no gene match. CDR3 length: 14 amino acids. CDR1 is SGHRS, CDR2 YFSETQ, per germline. The DNA of the CDR3 is TGCGCCAGCAGACCACAGCGGGAGCCCGGGGAGCTGTTTTTT. Residues: CASRPQREPGELFF.

V is TRBV20-1 and J is TRBJ2-3; 9 positions agree with TRBD2. V lost 3 bases to trimming and J lost 2 bases; unmatched junction nucleotides: 6. The CDR3 extends over 15 amino acids. Germline V gene data show CDR1 as DFQATT and CDR2 as SNEGSKA (reference sequence). This CDR3 reads CSASPGTSLTDTQYF. DNA of the CDR3: TGCAGTGCTAGTCCCGGGACTAGCCTCACAGATACGCAGTATTTT.

The V call is TRBV20-1, the J call TRBJ1-4; 9 bases agree with TRBD1. Looked up from germline, CDR1 is DFQATT and CDR2 is SNEGSKA (reference sequence). V trimming: 5 bases; J trimming: 5 bases; junction bases outside the gene matches: 6. CDR3 size: 14 residues. This chain's CDR3 is CSALRQGGNEKLFF. The CDR3 region has the DNA TGCAGTGCTCTACGACAGGGGGGAAATGAAAAACTGTTTTTT.

This clonotype came up many times. This sequence joins TRBV7-9 and TRBJ1-6; D unclear. Germline-derived CDR1 and CDR2 are SEHNR and FQNEAQ (reference sequence). The CDR3 consists of 13 residues. V lost 6 bases and J 0 bases, leaving 3 bases between the germline ends. The CDR3 here is CASRSSYNSPLHF. CDR3 DNA sequence: TGTGCCAGCAGGAGCTCCTATAATTCACCCCTCCACTTT.

CDR3 residues: CSAREGTASYNEQFF. The CDR3 region has the DNA TGCAGTGCTAGAGAGGGGACAGCTTCCTACAATGAGCAGTTCTTC. This chain connects TRBV20-1 to TRBJ2-1; TRBD1 matches 7 bases. In germline, CDR1 is DFQATT, CDR2 SNEGSKA (reference sequence). V gave up 0 bases and J gave up 1 base; unmatched junction bases: 3. CDR3 length equals 15 residues.

The rearrangement joins TRBV6-2 or TRBV6-3 to TRBJ1-3, with 9 bases aligning to TRBD1. The CDR3 is 15 residues long. With V trimmed by 5 bases and J by 3 bases, 5 bases remained unmatched. Germline loops: CDR1 MNHEY, CDR2 SVGEGT. In DNA, the CDR3 is TGTGCCAGCAGTCAACAGGGGGCTAATGGAAACACCATATATTTT. It specifies CASSQQGANGNTIYF.

The rearrangement links TRBV7-9 to TRBJ1-2; TRBD1 matches at 7 bases. Germline CDR1 reads SEHNR; CDR2 reads FQNEAQ (reference sequence). Unmatched junction bases numbered 9, after V lost 5 bases and J lost 6 bases. The CDR3 totals 14 residues. The CDR3 loop is CASSLTTGYDGYTF. CDR3 DNA sequence: TGTGCCAGCAGCCTAACGACAGGGTATGATGGCTACACCTTC.

This clonotype has a handful of counts. A read error may account for a junction end that differs from germline. The chain couples TRBV9 to TRBJ1-2; D ambiguous. Germline-derived CDR1 and CDR2 are SGDLS and YYNGEE. The CDR3 extends over 8 amino acids. In DNA form, the CDR3 reads TGTGCCAGCAGCGTAAACGCCTTC. As protein: CASSVNAF.

This clonotype was seen at least ten times. The chain is built from TRBV5-1 and TRBJ2-1; D remains ambiguous. This CDR3 contains 14 residues. Germline V gives CDR1 SGHRS, CDR2 YFSETQ. The V gene lost 1 base and the J gene lost 2 bases, with 7 bases spanning the gap. The CDR3 loop reads CASSLRAAYNEQFF. The CDR3 nucleotides are TGCGCCAGCAGCTTGCGGGCCGCCTACAATGAGCAGTTCTTC.

This clonotype has only a few counts. The chain links TRBV6-5 to TRBJ1-5; D remains unclear. Germline CDR1 MNHEY, CDR2 SVGAGI. The CDR3 covers 15 residues. V was pared by 2 bases and J by 0 bases, with 8 bases between. CDR3 nucleotides: TGTGCCAGCAGTTACACTCCGGATAGCAATCAGCCCCAGCATTTT. It codes for CASSYTPDSNQPQHF.

The chain combines TRBV20-1 with TRBJ2-3; TRBD2 aligns across 13 bases. In germline, CDR1 is DFQATT, CDR2 SNEGSKA (reference sequence). Trimming at V came to 7 bases and at J to 3 bases, leaving 4 bases not matched to a gene. This CDR3 has 14 amino acids. Here the CDR3 DNA reads TGCAGTGTCGGACTAGCGGGAGTAACAGATACGCAGTATTTT. This translates into CSVGLAGVTDTQYF.

Here the CDR3 reads CATSRSMGRSPNPYEQYF. CDR3 coding DNA: TGTGCCACCAGCAGATCGATGGGGAGGTCTCCAAATCCCTACGAGCAGTACTTC. The gene calls are TRBV15 and TRBJ2-7, with a weak D call TRBD2 (6 bases). From germline, CDR1 is LNHNV and CDR2 YYDKDF (reference sequence). V was clipped by 2 bases and J by 2 bases, with 22 bases between them. The CDR3 length is 18 residues.

The rearrangement uses TRBV6-1 and TRBJ2-2; D remains ambiguous. The germline V and J ends were trimmed by 6 bases and 2 bases, with 10 bases remaining between them. The germline V gene has CDR1 MNHNS and CDR2 SASEGT. The CDR3 is made up of 14 amino acids. CDR3 nucleotide sequence: TGTGCCAGCAGGGTAGGACCTAACACCGGGGAGCTGTTTTTT. Translating it yields CASRVGPNTGELFF.

The V and J genes are TRBV29-1 and TRBJ1-2; 7 bases match TRBD1. The CDR3 length is 11 residues. CDR1 is SQVTM and CDR2 is ANQGSEA in the germline V gene. With 4 bases clipped from V and 4 bases from J, the junction kept 0 bases outside the gene matches. The CDR3 here is CSVGTGYGYTF. In nucleotides, the CDR3 is TGCAGCGTTGGGACAGGCTATGGCTACACCTTC.

This rearrangement joins TRBV20-1 to TRBJ2-7, with 9 bases identical to TRBD1. CDR1 is DFQATT, CDR2 SNEGSKA, per germline (reference sequence). This CDR3 spans 15 amino acids. J lost 1 base, V lost 5 bases, and 9 bases had no gene match. The CDR3 DNA follows: TGCAGTGCTCAGGGGACAGGGACTGGTTCCTACGAGCAGTACTTC. Protein: CSAQGTGTGSYEQYF.

This clonotype was observed a few times. V usage is TRBV20-1 and J usage is TRBJ1-3; 10 bases map to TRBD1. Germline CDR1 is DFQATT and CDR2 is SNEGSKA (reference sequence). The CDR3 loop spans 15 amino acids. The junction had 2 bases not matched to a gene; V was cut back by 3 bases and J by 0 bases. CDR3 DNA sequence: TGCAGTGCTAGCCGGGACAGGGGCTCTGGAAACACCATATATTTT. Amino acid sequence: CSASRDRGSGNTIYF.

CDR3 in amino acids: CAWSDLAGYSTGELFF. The CDR3 coding sequence is TGTGCCTGGAGTGATTTAGCGGGGTACAGCACCGGGGAGCTGTTTTTT. The gene calls are TRBV30 and TRBJ2-2, with TRBD2 matching 8 bases. V lost 1 base, J lost 4 bases, and 8 bases stayed unmatched. The germline gives CDR1 GTSNPN, CDR2 SVGIG (reference sequence). CDR3 size: 16 residues.

This chain uses TRBV6-2 or TRBV6-3 with TRBJ2-7; the match to TRBD2 covers 9 bases. The CDR3 totals 14 residues. CDR1 and CDR2 (germline): MNHEY, SVGEGT. V lost 8 bases, J lost 2 bases, and 7 bases stayed unmatched. The CDR3 sequence is CASGLAGETYEQYF. CDR3 sequence (DNA): TGTGCCAGCGGATTAGCGGGGGAAACCTACGAGCAGTACTTC.

This clonotype came up many times. The chain carries TRBV2 and TRBJ2-2; D remains unclear. The CDR3 has 11 residues. V was trimmed by 5 bases and J by 11 bases, leaving 9 bases between them. The V gene's germline CDR1 is SNHLY and CDR2 FYNNEI. In nucleotides, the CDR3 is TGTGCCAGCAGTCTCCATGTTGAGCTGTTTTTT. Translated, it gives CASSLHVELFF.

V and J are TRBV3-1 and TRBJ1-1, with unresolved D. V dropped 4 bases and J dropped 3 bases, with 12 bases sitting between them. The CDR3 has 14 residues. Germline-derived CDR1 and CDR2 are LGHDT and YNNKEL (reference sequence). The DNA of the CDR3 is TGTGCCAGCAGCCCGTTCAGGCGGGACACTGAAGCTTTCTTT. Residues: CASSPFRRDTEAFF.

This clonotype appeared a few times. The chain carries TRBV24-1 and TRBJ2-2; 12 nucleotides agree with TRBD2. Germline V lookup: CDR1 KGHDR, CDR2 SFDVKD. J gave up 6 bases and V 11 bases, and 6 bases lay outside the gene matches. The CDR3 contains 14 residues. DNA for the CDR3: TGTGCCAGCCGGACTAGCGGGGCGGCCGGGGAGCTGTTTTTT. Residues: CASRTSGAAGELFF.